Presented here are 27 T cell receptor beta chains from one specimen sequenced in a study of OX40 agonist ivuxolimab in advanced cancers. The method was the immunoSEQ multiplex PCR assay. The immuneACCESS repertoire file appears here via TCRdb, limited to in-frame rearrangements. These files lack a portion of the clones; in checked studies, under half of the deficit traces to unresolved V genes, and the cause of the others is not known. The sample table holds 70,000 or so clones, of which 92% were seen once. Of the sample, around 7.3% is held by the ten largest clones. Material: CD4+ or CD8+ T cells sorted from blood, obtained in a trial of the OX40 agonist ivuxolimab. All receptors come from an adult with an advanced solid tumor such as melanoma, head and neck, liver or kidney cancer.

The chain employs TRBV7-6 and TRBJ1-2, with 9 nucleotides matching TRBD1. The CDR3 is made up of 16 amino acids. Germline CDR1 SGHVS, CDR2 FNYEAQ. V shed 5 bases, J shed 3 bases, and the junction held 10 bases outside the gene matches. The CDR3 sequence: CASSAGQGIRDYGYTF. The DNA for the CDR3 is TGTGCCAGCAGCGCAGGACAGGGGATTCGTGACTATGGCTACACCTTC.

V and J are TRBV9 and TRBJ2-2; a possible D gene is TRBD2 (7 bases). This CDR3 comprises 16 residues. V was clipped by 2 bases and J by 2 bases, with 13 bases between them. Germline lookup yields CDR1 SGDLS and CDR2 YYNGEE. CDR3 sequence reads: CASSVPRGANTGELFF. The CDR3 nucleotides read TGTGCCAGCAGCGTCCCCCGGGGGGCCAACACCGGGGAGCTGTTTTTT.

The chain carries TRBV4-3 and TRBJ1-1; no firm D call. Germline V gene data show CDR1 as LGHNA and CDR2 as YSLEER. This CDR3 contains 11 residues. Trimming left V 8 bases short and J 4 bases short, with 8 bases between. The CDR3 is CASSDGTEAFF. Written as DNA, the CDR3 is TGCGCCAGCTCCGACGGCACTGAAGCTTTCTTT.

CDR3 bases: TGCGCCAGCAGCTTGTCGTGGGGCGAGGGGATGGGCTACACCTTC. It encodes CASSLSWGEGMGYTF. The J gene is TRBJ1-2, the V gene TRBV5-1, with D possibly matching TRBD1 (5 bases). This CDR3 contains 15 residues. Germline V gene lookup returns CDR1 SGHRS and CDR2 YFSETQ. Trimming removed 1 base from V and 8 bases from J, with 18 bases in between. Looking up the rest from reference TRBV5-1 and TRBJ1-2 gives the full variable domain: KAGVTQTPRYLIKTRGQQVTLSCSPISGHRSVSWYQQTPGQGLQFLFEYFSETQRNKGNFPGRFSGRQFSNSRSEMNVSTLELGDSALYLCASSLSWGEGMGYTFGSGTRLTVV.

This clone was counted a single time. The rearrangement links TRBV11-1 to TRBJ2-7, with 7 nucleotides matching TRBD1. The CDR3 contains 16 residues. Germline V gene sequence: CDR1 SGHAT, CDR2 FQDESV (reference sequence). V was pared by 6 bases and J by 2 bases, with 13 bases of the junction left unmatched. As DNA, the CDR3 is TGTGCCAGCAGACCAATCGGGGAAGGGACAGCCTACGAGCAGTACTTC. Translating it yields CASRPIGEGTAYEQYF.

The chain uses TRBV6-4 and TRBJ2-3; 11 nucleotides align to TRBD1. Germline CDR1 MRHNA, CDR2 SNTAGT. With 2 bases clipped from V and 5 bases from J, the junction kept 12 bases outside the gene matches. The CDR3 covers 18 residues. This CDR3 reads CASSDPASGTGGVDTQYF. CDR3 DNA: TGTGCCAGCAGTGACCCAGCCTCCGGGACAGGGGGTGTAGATACGCAGTATTTT.

This chain joins TRBV27 and TRBJ2-5; 9 bases fit TRBD1. The end of the DNA fits TRBJ2-7 better, so the J call may be wrong. The CDR3 consists of 14 residues. Germline lookup yields CDR1 MNHEY and CDR2 SMNVEV (reference sequence). The CDR3 DNA follows: TGTGCCAGCAGTACGACAGGGGGGGGTTACGAGCAGTACTTC. It is translated as CASSTTGGGYEQYF.

The V and J genes are TRBV27 and TRBJ2-5; D ambiguous. With 3 bases removed from V and 7 bases from J, the gap between germline ends came to 9 bases. Per the germline V gene, CDR1 is MNHEY and CDR2 is SMNVEV (reference sequence). The CDR3 consists of 12 residues. CDR3 DNA sequence: TGTGCCAGCAGTTTGGGCGATGGGACCCAGTACTTC. This gives the protein CASSLGDGTQYF.

This chain connects TRBV9 to TRBJ2-2; 8 bases agree with TRBD1. Germline assignment: CDR1 SGDLS and CDR2 YYNGEE. V lost 4 bases to trimming and J lost 3 bases; unmatched junction nucleotides: 11. The CDR3 runs 17 residues. CDR3 sequence reads: CASSTPVGGQDTGELFF. CDR3 nucleotides: TGTGCCAGCAGCACCCCCGTCGGGGGACAGGACACCGGGGAGCTGTTTTTT.

CDR3 loop: CASSQSRGDEQYF. In nucleotides, the CDR3 is TGTGCCAGCAGCCAATCCAGGGGGGACGAGCAGTACTTC. The chain uses TRBV16 and TRBJ2-7; possible D gene TRBD1, 7 bases. The CDR3 extends over 13 amino acids. V shed 0 bases and J shed 5 bases, with 8 bases lying between them. The germline CDR1 and CDR2 sequences are KGHSY and FQNENV.

The V gene is TRBV7-9, the J gene TRBJ2-5; TRBD1 or TRBD2 may be the D gene (5 bases each). The CDR3 is made up of 11 amino acids. Trimming stripped 5 bases from V and 14 bases from J, with 15 bases between. CDR1 is SEHNR, CDR2 FQNEAQ, per germline (reference sequence). The CDR3 here is CASSPGPLPYF. DNA of the CDR3: TGTGCCAGCAGCCCGGGACCTCTACCTTACTTC.

The chain couples TRBV13 to TRBJ2-1, with D tentatively TRBD2 (6 bases). Germline CDR1 reads PRHDT; CDR2 reads FYEKMQ (reference sequence). The length of the CDR3 is 17 residues. Trimming left V 0 bases short and J 7 bases short, with 19 bases between. The DNA for the CDR3 is TGTGCCAGCAGCTTAGGGATCGGGGGAGGTTTGGGGAATGAGCAGTTCTTC. It translates to CASSLGIGGGLGNEQFF.

The rearrangement joins TRBV2 to TRBJ2-5; TRBD2 is a possible D gene (6 bases). Germline CDR1 SNHLY, CDR2 FYNNEI. This CDR3 has 14 residues. The V end lost 11 bases, the J end lost 1 base, and 17 bases lay between the germline ends. The CDR3 DNA follows: TGTGCCTCTTACCTAGCGCCTATCCAAGAGACCCAGTACTTC. Its protein product is CASYLAPIQETQYF.

V usage is TRBV5-5 and J usage is TRBJ2-5, with unresolved D. The CDR3 is 14 residues long. V lost 0 bases and J 3 bases, leaving 9 bases between the germline ends. From germline, CDR1 is SGHKS and CDR2 YYEKEE (reference sequence). CDR3 nucleotide sequence: TGTGCCAGCAGCTTGGAACCACCCGAAGAGACCCAGTACTTC. Residues: CASSLEPPEETQYF.

A remark on this clone: The same CDR3 can be traced to other DNA sequences in this sample. This chain joins TRBV29-1 and TRBJ2-7; 9 bases agree with TRBD1. Germline V gene data show CDR1 as SQVTM and CDR2 as ANQGSEA. This CDR3 has 13 amino acids. V shed 6 bases and J 3 bases; nucleotides not matched to a gene: 6. Written as DNA, the CDR3 is TGCAGCGTCCTGACAGGGGGTAGCTACGAGCAGTACTTC. Translation: CSVLTGGSYEQYF.

The rearrangement uses TRBV28 and TRBJ1-2; D is ambiguous. V was clipped by 2 bases and J by 4 bases, with 11 bases between them. This CDR3 region has 14 residues. From germline, CDR1 is MDHEN and CDR2 SYDVKM. In nucleotides, the CDR3 is TGTGCCAGCAGTTTAATCGGGGTAGGCTATGGCTACACCTTC. Translated, it gives CASSLIGVGYGYTF.

This clone was picked up a small number of times. The chain couples TRBV7-6 to TRBJ2-1; TRBD2 matches at 8 bases. The CDR3 contains 15 residues. The germline gives CDR1 SGHVS, CDR2 FNYEAQ. J gave up 8 bases and V 1 base, and 7 bases lay outside the gene matches. The DNA for the CDR3 is TGTGCCAGCAGCTTAGAAGCGGGGGCGGGGGATGAGCAGTTCTTC. Encoded protein: CASSLEAGAGDEQFF.

This clone was counted only a few times. The chain joins TRBV7-6 to TRBJ1-1; 7 nucleotides agree with TRBD1. The V gene's germline CDR1 is SGHVS and CDR2 FNYEAQ. CDR3 length: 14 amino acids. The V gene end was trimmed by 1 base and the J gene end by 6 bases; junction bases not matched to a gene: 5. CDR3 in DNA: TGTGCCAGCAGCTTAGTCGGGACAGACTCTGAAGCTTTCTTT. Residues: CASSLVGTDSEAFF.

The chain links TRBV7-8 to TRBJ1-2; a possible D gene is TRBD1 (5 bases). V was clipped by 5 bases and J by 4 bases, with 14 bases between them. Germline V gene data show CDR1 as SGHVS and CDR2 as FQNEAQ. The CDR3 totals 14 residues. CDR3 amino acids: CASSPGGGIYGYTF. The CDR3 DNA follows: TGTGCCAGCAGCCCGGGGGGAGGGATCTATGGCTACACCTTC.

This chain links TRBV11-3 with TRBJ2-5; D is possibly TRBD1 or TRBD2 (5 bases each). The CDR3 sequence is 13 residues long. Germline V gene lookup returns CDR1 SGHNT and CDR2 YENEEA. The V end lost 5 bases, the J end lost 5 bases, and 12 bases lay between the germline ends. The CDR3 loop is CASSPGGAETQYF. CDR3 coding DNA: TGTGCCAGCAGCCCTGGGGGAGCGGAGACCCAGTACTTC.

CDR3 sequence: CASRTGGDGYTF. CDR3 nucleotides: TGTGCCAGTAGGACAGGGGGAGATGGCTACACCTTC. The chain uses TRBV19 and TRBJ1-2; 9 nucleotides agree with TRBD1. CDR3 length: 12 amino acids. J gave up 6 bases and V 6 bases, and 2 bases lay outside the gene matches. Germline CDR1 LNHDA, CDR2 SQIVND (reference sequence).

The chain carries TRBV4-3 and TRBJ1-2; D gene uncertain. From germline, CDR1 is LGHNA and CDR2 YSLEER. V was pared by 0 bases and J by 7 bases, with 12 bases between. The CDR3 length is 14 residues. DNA for the CDR3: TGCGCCAGCAGCCAAGATCGGTCAGGATCTGGCTACACCTTC. The encoded protein is CASSQDRSGSGYTF.

This chain joins TRBV11-2 and TRBJ2-7; 7 bases line up with TRBD2. The J segment lost 3 bases and the V segment lost 5 bases, leaving 10 bases of the junction unmatched. The CDR3 is 15 amino acids. Germline V CDR1 and CDR2: SGHAT, FQNNGV. CDR3 in amino acids: CASSPREDRYYEQYF. The CDR3 DNA follows: TGTGCCAGCAGCCCCCGGGAGGACCGTTACTACGAGCAGTACTTC. Full variable domain (missing parts from reference TRBV11-2 and TRBJ2-7): EAGVAQSPRYKIIEKRQSVAFWCNPISGHATLYWYQQILGQGPKLLIQFQNNGVVDDSQLPKDRFSAERLKGVDSTLKIQPAKLEDSAVYLCASSPREDRYYEQYFGPGTRLTVT.

The V and J genes are TRBV19 and TRBJ1-1; no clear D. This CDR3 comprises 14 residues. The germline V gene has CDR1 LNHDA and CDR2 SQIVND (reference sequence). V lost 4 bases, J lost 0 bases, and 9 bases lay in between. The CDR3 region has the DNA TGTGCCAGTAGTAGATTTGGTATGAACACTGAAGCTTTCTTT. It codes for CASSRFGMNTEAFF.

CDR3 in amino acids: CAIGDERETQYF. The CDR3 DNA reads TGTGCCATCGGGGACGAGAGAGAGACCCAGTACTTC. The chain employs TRBV10-3 and TRBJ2-5; the D call may be TRBD1 or TRBD2 (5 bases each). CDR3 size: 12 residues. Germline-derived CDR1 and CDR2 are ENHRY and SYGVKD. V lost 8 bases and J 4 bases, leaving 11 bases between the germline ends.

V gene TRBV2 combines with J gene TRBJ2-5, with a tentative D call TRBD2 (6 bases). With 11 bases removed from V and 3 bases from J, the gap between germline ends came to 22 bases. CDR1 is SNHLY, CDR2 FYNNEI, per germline. CDR3 size: 15 residues. CDR3 loop: CASYFETSGEETQYF. The CDR3 DNA sequence: TGTGCCTCGTACTTCGAGACGTCGGGGGAAGAGACCCAGTACTTC.

V and J are TRBV5-1 and TRBJ1-1, with D uncertain. Trimming shortened V by 0 bases and J by 5 bases, and 5 bases separated the two germline ends. CDR1 and CDR2 from the germline V gene are SGHRS and YFSETQ. CDR3 length: 12 residues. The CDR3, as DNA: TGCGCCAGCAGCTTGGGTGCGACTGAAGCTTTCTTT. This encodes CASSLGATEAFF. The full variable domain, with the rest looked up from reference TRBV5-1 and TRBJ1-1, is KAGVTQTPRYLIKTRGQQVTLSCSPISGHRSVSWYQQTPGQGLQFLFEYFSETQRNKGNFPGRFSGRQFSNSRSEMNVSTLELGDSALYLCASSLGATEAFFGQGTRLTVV.